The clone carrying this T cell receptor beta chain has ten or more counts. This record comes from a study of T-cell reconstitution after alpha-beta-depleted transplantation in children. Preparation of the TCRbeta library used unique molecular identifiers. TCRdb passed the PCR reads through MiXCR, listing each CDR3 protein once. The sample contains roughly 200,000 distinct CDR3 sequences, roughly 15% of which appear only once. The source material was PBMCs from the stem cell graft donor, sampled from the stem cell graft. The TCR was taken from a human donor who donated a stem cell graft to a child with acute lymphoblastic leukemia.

In nucleotides, the CDR3 is TGCGCCAGCAGCTTGGAGGGTCAGTACACAGATACGCAGTATTTT. It translates to CASSLEGQYTDTQYF. V is TRBV5-1 and J is TRBJ2-3; D remains unclear. This CDR3 has 15 amino acids. Germline CDR1 reads SGHRS; CDR2 reads YFSETQ. Trimming removed 0 bases at V and 2 bases at J, with 10 bases between.